This TCR beta chain was identified during a study of T cell repertoires in cytomegalovirus infection. Overall study: Indicated by public TCR beta signatures were CMV infection and matching HLA type. The study, taken as a whole, reports: The cumulative frequency of public TCR beta families distinguished individuals who carried CMV together with the relevant HLA.

As regards this clonotype: Its antigen is currently unknown.

V dropped 6 bases and J dropped 7; count of bases not matched to a gene: 10. Looked up from germline, CDR1 is SNHLY and CDR2 is FYNNEI. The CDR3 is 14 amino acids. In TCRdb, the reads were re-called with MiXCR into one record per CDR3 protein. The data contain about 740,000 distinct CDR3 sequences, 35% to 45% of them singletons. This rearrangement joins TRBV2 to TRBJ1-2, with 8 nucleotides matching TRBD1. The source of this sequence is a human donor in good health (CMV status not recorded). Some clones in this sample may be carry-over from other donors' samples. Sequenced: PBMCs. The CDR3 loop reads CASRGTGLVLGYTF. The CDR3 nucleotides are TGTGCCAGCAGGGGGACAGGACTCGTCCTTGGCTACACCTTC.